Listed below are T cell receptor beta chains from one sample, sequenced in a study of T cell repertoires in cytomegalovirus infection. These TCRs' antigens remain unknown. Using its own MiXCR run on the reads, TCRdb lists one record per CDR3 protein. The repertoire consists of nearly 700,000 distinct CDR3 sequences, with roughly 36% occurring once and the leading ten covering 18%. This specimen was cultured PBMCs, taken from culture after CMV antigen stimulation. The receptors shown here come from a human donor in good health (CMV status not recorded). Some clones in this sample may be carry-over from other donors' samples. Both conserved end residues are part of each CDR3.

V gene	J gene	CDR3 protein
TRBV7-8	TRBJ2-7	CASTALTGTSASYEQYF
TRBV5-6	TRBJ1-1	CASSFDRHEAFF
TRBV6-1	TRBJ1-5	CASKRLVNYPPQHF
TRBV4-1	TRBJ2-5	CASSQAGTPQETQYF
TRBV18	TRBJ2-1	CASSPGLAIYNEQFF
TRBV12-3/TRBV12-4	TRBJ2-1	CASSYRRGADEQFF
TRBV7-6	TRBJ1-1	CASSPVGGRTEAFF
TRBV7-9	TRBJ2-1	CASYGESSYNEQFF
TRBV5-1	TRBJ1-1	CASSRAWNTEAFF
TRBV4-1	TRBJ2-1	CASSQDTSGRGGNEQFF
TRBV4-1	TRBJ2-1	CASSALAGTLGKQFF
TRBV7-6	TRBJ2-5	CASSFPGAGDLKETQYF
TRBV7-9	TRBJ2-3	CASSSHRGVTDTQYF
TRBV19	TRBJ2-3	CASSIPRGEDTQYF
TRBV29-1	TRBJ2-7	CSATSTDEQYF
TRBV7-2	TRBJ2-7	CASSFPVAMTSPKIPSYEQYF
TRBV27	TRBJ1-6	CASTLTWSSYNSPLHF
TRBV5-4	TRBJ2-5	CASGSSGLPESQYF
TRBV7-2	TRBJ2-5	CASRELAGGFGGTQYF
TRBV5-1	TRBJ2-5	CASSRGQGLETQYF
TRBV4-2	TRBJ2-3	CASSPTEGLAGGLTDTQYF
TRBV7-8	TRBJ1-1	CASSRGRDRDTEAFF
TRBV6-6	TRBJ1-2	CASRLSGTGHGYTF
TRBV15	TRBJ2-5	CATSRIRGPQETQYF
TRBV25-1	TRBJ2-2	CASSRRGGANTGELFF
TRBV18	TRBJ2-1	CASSPLLVNEQFF
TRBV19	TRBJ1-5	CASTYRPRDQPQHF
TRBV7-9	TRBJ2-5	CASTSPSKETQYF
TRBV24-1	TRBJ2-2	CATSDRSNTGELFF
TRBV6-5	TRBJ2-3	CASRDLGTDTQYF
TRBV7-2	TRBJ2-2	CASSNWGYSGTGELFF
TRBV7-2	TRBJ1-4	CASSSRGRTEKLFF
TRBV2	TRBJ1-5	CASNRRNQPQHF
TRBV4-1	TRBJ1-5	CASSQAGDRPQHF
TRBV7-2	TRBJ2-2	CASRDRVSGELFF
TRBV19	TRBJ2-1	CASSIGLVYNEQFF
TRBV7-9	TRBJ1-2	CASSTTGVFNYGYTF